These 5 T cell receptor beta chains came from one sample sequenced in a study of T cells in women clearing cervical HPV infection. The assay was immunoSEQ multiplex PCR, and TCRdb's table has in-frame clones only and misses some. The table for this sample gives some 30,000 clones. Sequencing used blood buffy coat. Source of these receptors: a woman between 18 and 70 years old with a cervical HPV16 infection that either progressed to CIN3+ or cleared (not recorded which).

Concerning this clone: The read finishes 3 residues shy of the CDR3 end, and the germline J gene is used to complete it. The chain uses TRBV5-1 and TRBJ2-1; D call uncertain. The germline V and J ends were trimmed by 0 bases and 1 base, with 17 bases remaining between them. The CDR3 loop spans 18 amino acids. CDR1 and CDR2 (germline): SGHRS, YFSETQ. CDR3: CASSLAPLLRSSYNEQFF. CDR3 DNA (partial): TGCGCCAGCAGCTTGGCCCCTTTACTACGTTCGTCCTACAATGAG.

The sequenced part of the CDR3 DNA is TGTGCCAGCAGCATCGGACTGACTGGCTCCTATAATTCACCC. Residues: CASSIGLTGSYNSP. The whole CDR3 is CASSIGLTGSYNSPLHF. The chain combines TRBV13 with TRBJ1-6; D is ambiguous. The read gets to within 3 residues of the CDR3 end, and the germline J gene fills in the rest. The CDR3 extends over 17 amino acids. With 5 bases removed from V and 0 bases from J, the gap between germline ends came to 14 bases. The germline CDR1 and CDR2 sequences are PRHDT and FYEKMQ (reference sequence). Complete variable domain (other parts from reference TRBV13 and TRBJ1-6): AAGVIQSPRHLIKEKRETATLKCYPIPRHDTVYWYQQGPGQDPQFLISFYEKMQSDKGSIPDRFSAQQFSDYHSELNMSSLELGDSALYFCASSIGLTGSYNSPLHFGNGTRLTVT.

A remark on this clone: The CDR3 goes on 3 residues after the read ends, and that part is filled in from the germline J gene. The gene calls are TRBV12-3 or TRBV12-4 and TRBJ2-2; a possible D gene is TRBD1 (6 bases). The CDR3 length is 15 residues. The germline V and J ends were trimmed by 5 bases and 0 bases, with 10 bases remaining between them. The part of the CDR3 DNA that was read is TGTGCCAGCAGTGCCGGGACAACGAACACCGGGGAG. Amino acid sequence: CASSAGTTNTGE. The whole CDR3 protein reads CASSAGTTNTGELFF.

Worth noting for this clone: Read coverage stops 3 residues before the CDR3 terminus; the germline J gene supplies the remainder. J is TRBJ1-2 and V is TRBV4-1; a possible D gene is TRBD1 (5 bases). The V and J ends lost 2 bases and 4 bases respectively, with 11 bases between them. The CDR3 contains 14 residues. CDR1 and CDR2 from the germline V gene are MGHRA and YSYEKL. CDR3 DNA, as far as it was read: TGCGCCAGCAGCCAATTAGGGGTCGCCTATGGC. Its protein is CASSQLGVAYG. The CDR3 in its entirety is CASSQLGVAYGYTF.

This clone is medium-sized by frequency. The read is 3 residues too short to cover the CDR3 end, so that end is filled in from the germline J gene. The chain has TRBV6-2 or TRBV6-3 and TRBJ2-7; a possible D gene is TRBD1 (6 bases). The V end lost 5 bases, the J end lost 1 base, and 15 bases lay between the germline ends. This CDR3 comprises 15 residues. CDR1 MNHEY and CDR2 SVGEGT come from the germline V gene. CDR3 loop: CASSVQGEGSYEQYF. The DNA read from the CDR3 is TGTGCCAGCAGTGTACAGGGAGAGGGGTCCTACGAG.